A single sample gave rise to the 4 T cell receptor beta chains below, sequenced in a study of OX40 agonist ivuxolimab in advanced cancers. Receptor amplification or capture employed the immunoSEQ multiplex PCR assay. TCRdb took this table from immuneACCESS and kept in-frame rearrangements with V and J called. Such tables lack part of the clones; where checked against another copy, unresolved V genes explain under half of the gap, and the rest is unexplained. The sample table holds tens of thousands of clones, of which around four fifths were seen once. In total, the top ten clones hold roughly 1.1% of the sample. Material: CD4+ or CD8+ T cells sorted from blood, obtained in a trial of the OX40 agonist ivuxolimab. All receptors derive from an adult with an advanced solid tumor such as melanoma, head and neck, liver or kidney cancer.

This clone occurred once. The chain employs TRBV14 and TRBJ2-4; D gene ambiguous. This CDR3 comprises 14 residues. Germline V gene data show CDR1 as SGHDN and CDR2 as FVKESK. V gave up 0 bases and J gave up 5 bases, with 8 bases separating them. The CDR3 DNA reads TGTGCCAGCAGCCAAGAACCGCTCGAAAACATTCAGTACTTC. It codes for CASSQEPLENIQYF.

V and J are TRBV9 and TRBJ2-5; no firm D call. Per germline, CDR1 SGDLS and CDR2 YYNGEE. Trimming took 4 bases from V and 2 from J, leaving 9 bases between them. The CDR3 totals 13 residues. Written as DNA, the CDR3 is TGTGCCAGCAGCACTACAGCACAAGAGACCCAGTACTTC. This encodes CASSTTAQETQYF.

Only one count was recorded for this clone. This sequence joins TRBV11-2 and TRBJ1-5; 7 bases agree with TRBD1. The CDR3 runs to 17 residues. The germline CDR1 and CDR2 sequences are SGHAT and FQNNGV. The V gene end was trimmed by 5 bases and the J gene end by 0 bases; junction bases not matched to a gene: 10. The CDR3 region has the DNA TGTGCCAGCAGCACCGCTACAGGGGCCTATAGCAATCAGCCCCAGCATTTT. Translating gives CASSTATGAYSNQPQHF.

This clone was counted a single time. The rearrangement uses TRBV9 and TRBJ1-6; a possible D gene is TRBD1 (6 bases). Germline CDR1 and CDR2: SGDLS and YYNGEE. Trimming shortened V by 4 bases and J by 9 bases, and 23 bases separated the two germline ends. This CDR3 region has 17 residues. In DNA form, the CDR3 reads TGTGCCAGCAGCTCTCCGGGGAGTAGGGGGGCTGGTTCACCCCTCCACTTT. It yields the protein CASSSPGSRGAGSPLHF.